Listed below are T cell receptor beta chains from one sample, sequenced in a study of T cells after yellow fever vaccination. MiXCR was run by TCRdb on the 5' RACE reads, yielding one entry per CDR3 protein. The sample holds 450,000 to 600,000 distinct CDR3 sequences; around 16% are singletons and the top ten take roughly 17%. The specimen was PBMCs, collected around 5 days after the first yellow fever vaccination. Receptors were obtained from a man between 18 and 35 years old who received the YFV17D yellow fever vaccine. Both conserved end residues are part of each CDR3. The D gene is left open where the match is weak. Clone size is shown for a subset of rows, as once, few, many or a class of expanded clone.

>TRBJ2-2|few|TRBV28|NA
TGTGCCAGCAGCCGGCTCGGGAGACAAGCGTCCACCGGGGAGCTGTTTTTT
CASSRLGRQASTGELFF
>TRBJ2-3|few|TRBV9|TRBD1
TGTGCCAGCAGTGGGGGGGACAGGGTCCCAGATACGCAGTATTTT
CASSGGDRVPDTQYF
>TRBJ2-1|few|TRBV14|NA
TGTGCCAGCAGCCTCGGGCCCCGGGCCAGGAATGAGCAGTTCTTC
CASSLGPRARNEQFF
>TRBJ2-5|few|TRBV5-1|NA
TGCGCCAGCACTCTCCAGGGTCCAGCCCGAGGGGAGACCCAGTACTTC
CASTLQGPARGETQYF
>TRBJ2-1|NA|TRBV5-1|NA
TGCGCCAGCAGCTCTGAGGACCGCTACAATGAGCAGTTCTTC
CASSSEDRYNEQFF
>TRBJ2-7|NA|TRBV20-1|NA
TGCAGTGCTAGATCTAGCAGGGTGCGCTACGAGCAGTACTTC
CSARSSRVRYEQYF
>TRBJ2-7|NA|TRBV7-2|NA
TGTGCCAGCAGCTTAGAGCTAATTTGGGAGCAGTACTTC
CASSLELIWEQYF
>TRBJ1-6|NA|TRBV9|NA
TGTGCCAGCAGCGTAGCTCGAGGACCCCTCCACTTT
CASSVARGPLHF
>TRBJ1-1|few|TRBV6-1|NA
TGTGCCAGCAGTCAAGAACAGGTTCTAGAGGCTTTCTTT
CASSQEQVLEAFF
>TRBJ1-1|NA|TRBV4-2|NA
TGTGCCAGCCGGAGGGACGGCCGTAAAGCTTTCTTT
CASRRDGRKAFF
>TRBJ2-5|NA|TRBV7-2|NA
TGTGCCAGCAGCTTAGATAGGCAGGATTTAGAGACCCAGTACTTC
CASSLDRQDLETQYF
>TRBJ1-5|few|TRBV5-6|TRBD1
TGTGCCAGCAGCTTGGCGGACAGGGGCAATCAGCCCCAGCATTTT
CASSLADRGNQPQHF
>TRBJ2-2|NA|TRBV4-2|NA
TGTGCCAGCAGACACAGGGTCACCGGGGAGCTGTTTTTT
CASRHRVTGELFF
>TRBJ2-3|NA|TRBV5-1|NA
TGCGCCAGCAGCTTGTACGGACGCACAGATACGCAGTATTTT
CASSLYGRTDTQYF
>TRBJ2-1|many|TRBV6-5|TRBD2
TGTGCCAGCAGTTACTCGAGTTGGCGGGGGGTCTACAATGAGCAGTTCTTC
CASSYSSWRGVYNEQFF
>TRBJ2-2|NA|TRBV7-3|TRBD1
TGTGCCAGCAGAGATACAGGGGCCGGGGAGCTGTTTTTT
CASRDTGAGELFF
>TRBJ1-1|NA|TRBV5-1|NA
TGCGCCAGCGCAGGGCAGAACACTGAAGCTTTCTTT
CASAGQNTEAFF
>TRBJ2-7|few|TRBV20-1|TRBD2
TGCAGTGCAGACCGACTAGCTCTCTCGAGCTACGAGCAGTACTTC
CSADRLALSSYEQYF
>TRBJ1-1|many|TRBV15|NA
TGTGCCACCAGCAGAGGCAACAGCCTAAACACTGAAGCTTTCTTT
CATSRGNSLNTEAFF
>TRBJ2-3|NA|TRBV4-1|TRBD2
TGCGCCAGCAGCCAGGCTAGCGGGTTCACAGATACGCAGTATTTT
CASSQASGFTDTQYF
>TRBJ1-3|many|TRBV4-3|NA
TGCGCCAGCAGCCCGGGCGGAAACACCATATATTTT
CASSPGGNTIYF
>TRBJ1-4|NA|TRBV5-1|NA
TGCGCCAGCAGCTTGGACTTTGAAAAACTGTTTTTT
CASSLDFEKLFF
>TRBJ1-1|NA|TRBV7-9|NA
TGTGCCAGCAGCTTTGACGGGGGCGAAGCTTTCTTT
CASSFDGGEAFF
>TRBJ2-2|NA|TRBV6-1|NA
TGTGCCAGCAGTCGGGGAGGGGGCGGGGAGCTGTTTTTT
CASSRGGGGELFF
>TRBJ2-1|NA|TRBV13|NA
TGTGCCAGCAGCTTAGATCATACCGGCCGGAATGAGCAGTTCTTC
CASSLDHTGRNEQFF
>TRBJ1-2|few|TRBV20-1|TRBD1
TGCAGTGCTCCCGGACAGGCTAACTATGGCTACACCTTC
CSAPGQANYGYTF
>TRBJ1-5|NA|TRBV20-1|NA
TGCAGTGCTCTTAGGGAGAATCAGCCCCAGCATTTT
CSALRENQPQHF
>TRBJ1-6|few|TRBV4-1|NA
TGCGCCAGCAGCCAAGAAGGGGTCGGGGATAATTCACCCCTCCACTTT
CASSQEGVGDNSPLHF
>TRBJ2-5|many|TRBV5-6|NA
TGTGCCAGCAGCTTGGGGGCAGGGCGGGAGACCCAGTACTTC
CASSLGAGRETQYF
>TRBJ2-5|few|TRBV20-1|NA
TGCAGTGCTAGGAGGCAGGGGGGTCAAGAGACCCAGTACTTC
CSARRQGGQETQYF
>TRBJ2-1|once|TRBV12-3/TRBV12-4|TRBD2
TGTGCCAGCAGTTTAGCGAGGGGACTAGCTTCAAATGAGCAGTTCTTC
CASSLARGLASNEQFF
>TRBJ2-5|NA|TRBV3-1|NA
TGTGCCAGCAGCCACAAAGGGGGAGAGACCCAGTACTTC
CASSHKGGETQYF
>TRBJ2-5|NA|TRBV12-3/TRBV12-4|NA
TGTGCCAGCACTATGACTGGGGGAGAGACCCAGTACTTC
CASTMTGGETQYF
>TRBJ2-2|many|TRBV7-9|NA
TGTGCCAGCAGCTGGCAGGGGAACACCGGGGAGCTGTTTTTT
CASSWQGNTGELFF
>TRBJ1-5|many|TRBV3-1|NA
TGTGCCAGCAGCCAAGGGCGCGGCCCGGCGCAGGAGCCCCAGCATTTT
CASSQGRGPAQEPQHF
>TRBJ1-6|NA|TRBV6-5|TRBD1
TGTGCCAGCAGTTATTTTTCGGACAGGGAATCACCCCTCCACTTT
CASSYFSDRESPLHF
>TRBJ2-7|NA|TRBV6-5|TRBD1
TGTGCCAGCAGTTACTCGCTTGCTGGACAGGGGTACAACGAGCAGTACTTC
CASSYSLAGQGYNEQYF
>TRBJ1-3|NA|TRBV25-1|NA
TGTGCCAGCAGTGATCCTATCGCGGGGGTCGCCGGAAACACCATATATTTT
CASSDPIAGVAGNTIYF
>TRBJ2-3|NA|TRBV30|NA
TGTGCCTGGAGTAGAGGGGGTTACCGCACAGATACGCAGTATTTT
CAWSRGGYRTDTQYF
>TRBJ2-1|NA|TRBV3-1|TRBD2
TGTGCCAGCAGCTCCGGGACTAATTCCTACAATGAGCAGTTCTTC
CASSSGTNSYNEQFF
>TRBJ2-7|NA|TRBV7-2|NA
TGTGCCAGCAGCTTAGGTGGCGGGGTGATTCCCTACGAGCAGTACTTC
CASSLGGGVIPYEQYF
>TRBJ2-1|few|TRBV7-9|NA
TGTGCCAGCAGTTCCGGACTCATCTCCAGCTCCTACAATGAGCAGTTCTTC
CASSSGLISSSYNEQFF
>TRBJ2-2|many|TRBV24-1|TRBD1
TGTGCCACCAGTGACCACGAGAACAGGGGTGAAACCGGGGAGCTGTTTTTT
CATSDHENRGETGELFF
>TRBJ2-3|NA|TRBV7-3|NA
TGTGCCAGCAGCTCGACCGCGGGTACGCAGTATTTT
CASSSTAGTQYF
>TRBJ1-1|many|TRBV6-5|NA
TGTGCCAGCAGAACACAGGGAAGTGACTTCTTT
CASRTQGSDFF